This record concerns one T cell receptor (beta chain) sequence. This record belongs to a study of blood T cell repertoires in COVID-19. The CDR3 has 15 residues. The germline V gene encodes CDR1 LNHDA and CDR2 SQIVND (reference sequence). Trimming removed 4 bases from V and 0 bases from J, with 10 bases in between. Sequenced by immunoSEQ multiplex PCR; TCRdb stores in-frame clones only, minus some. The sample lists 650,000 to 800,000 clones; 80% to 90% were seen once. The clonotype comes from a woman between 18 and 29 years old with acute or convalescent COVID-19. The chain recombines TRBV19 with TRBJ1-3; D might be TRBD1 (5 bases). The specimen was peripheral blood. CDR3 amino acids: CASSKTAFSGNTIYF. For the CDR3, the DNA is TGTGCCAGTAGTAAGACAGCTTTCTCTGGAAACACCATATATTTT. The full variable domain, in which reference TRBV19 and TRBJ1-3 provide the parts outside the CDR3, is DGGITQSPKYLFRKEGQNVTLSCEQNLNHDAMYWYRQDPGQGLRLIYYSQIVNDFQKGDIAEGYSVSREKKESFPLTVTSAQKNPTAFYLCASSKTAFSGNTIYFGEGSWLTVV.